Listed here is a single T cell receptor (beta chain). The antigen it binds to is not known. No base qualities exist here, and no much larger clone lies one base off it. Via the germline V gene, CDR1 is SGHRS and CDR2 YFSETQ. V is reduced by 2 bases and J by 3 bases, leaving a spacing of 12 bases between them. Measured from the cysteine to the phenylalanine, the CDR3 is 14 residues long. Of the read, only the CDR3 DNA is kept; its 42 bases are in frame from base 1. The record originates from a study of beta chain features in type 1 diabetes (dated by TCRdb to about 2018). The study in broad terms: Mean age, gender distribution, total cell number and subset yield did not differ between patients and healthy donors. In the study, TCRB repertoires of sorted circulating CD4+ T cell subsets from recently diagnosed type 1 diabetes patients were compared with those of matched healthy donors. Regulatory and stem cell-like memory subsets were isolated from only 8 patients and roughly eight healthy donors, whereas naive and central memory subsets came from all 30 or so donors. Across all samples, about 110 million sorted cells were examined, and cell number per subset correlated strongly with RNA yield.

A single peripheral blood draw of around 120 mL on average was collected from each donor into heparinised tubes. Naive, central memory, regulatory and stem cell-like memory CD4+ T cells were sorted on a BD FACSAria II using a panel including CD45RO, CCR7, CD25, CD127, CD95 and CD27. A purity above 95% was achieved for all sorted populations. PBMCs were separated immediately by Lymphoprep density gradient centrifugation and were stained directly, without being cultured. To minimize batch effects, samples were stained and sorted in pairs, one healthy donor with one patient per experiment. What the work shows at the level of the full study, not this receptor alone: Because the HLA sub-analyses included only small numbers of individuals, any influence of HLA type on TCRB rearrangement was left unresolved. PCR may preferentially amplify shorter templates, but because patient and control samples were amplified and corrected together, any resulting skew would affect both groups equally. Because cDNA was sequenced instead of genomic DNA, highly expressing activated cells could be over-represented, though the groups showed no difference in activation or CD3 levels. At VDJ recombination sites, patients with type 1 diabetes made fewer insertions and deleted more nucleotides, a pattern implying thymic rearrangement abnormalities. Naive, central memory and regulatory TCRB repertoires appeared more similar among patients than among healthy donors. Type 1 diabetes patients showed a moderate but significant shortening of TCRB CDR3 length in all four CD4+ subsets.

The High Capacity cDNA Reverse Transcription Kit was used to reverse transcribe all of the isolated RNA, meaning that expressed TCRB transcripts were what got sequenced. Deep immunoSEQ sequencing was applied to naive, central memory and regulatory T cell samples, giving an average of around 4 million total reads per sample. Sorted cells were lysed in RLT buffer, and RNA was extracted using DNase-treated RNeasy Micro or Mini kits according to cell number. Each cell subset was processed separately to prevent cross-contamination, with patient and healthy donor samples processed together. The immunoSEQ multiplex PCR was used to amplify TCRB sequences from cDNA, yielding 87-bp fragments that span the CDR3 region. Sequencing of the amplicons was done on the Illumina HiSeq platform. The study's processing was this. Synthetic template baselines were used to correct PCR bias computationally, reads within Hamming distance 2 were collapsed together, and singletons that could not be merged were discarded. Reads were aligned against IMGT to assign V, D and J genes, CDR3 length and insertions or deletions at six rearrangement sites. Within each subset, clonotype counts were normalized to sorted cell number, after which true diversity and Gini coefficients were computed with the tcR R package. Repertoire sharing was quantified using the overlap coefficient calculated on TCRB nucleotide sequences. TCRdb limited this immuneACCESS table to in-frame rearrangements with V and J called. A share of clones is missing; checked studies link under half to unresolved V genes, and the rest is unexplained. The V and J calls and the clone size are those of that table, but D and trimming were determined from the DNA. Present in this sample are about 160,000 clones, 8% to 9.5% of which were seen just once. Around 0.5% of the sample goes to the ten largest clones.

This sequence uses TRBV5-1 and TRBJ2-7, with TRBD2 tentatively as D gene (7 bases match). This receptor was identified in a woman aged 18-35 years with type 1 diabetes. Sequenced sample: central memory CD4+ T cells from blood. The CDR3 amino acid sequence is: CASSLWGGNYEQYF. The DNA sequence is TGCGCCAGCAGCTTATGGGGGGGCAACTACGAGCAGTACTTC.